These 8 T cell receptor beta chains came from one sample sequenced in a study of technical replicates of blood from a handful of donors. Clones were read by immunoSEQ multiplex PCR, and TCRdb kept only the in-frame ones, dropping some. The top ten hold about 0.33% of the sample, which has fewer than 85,000 clones, just over 95% seen once. Sequenced input: T cells isolated from PBMCs. These receptors were obtained from a human donor in good health.

The genes are TRBV6-5 and TRBJ2-7; D may be TRBD1 (5 bases). There are 15 residues in the CDR3. Germline V gene lookup returns CDR1 MNHEY and CDR2 SVGAGI. V lost 4 bases and J 3 bases, leaving 16 bases between the germline ends. CDR3 protein: CASSSLSGRDYEQYF. In DNA form, the CDR3 reads TGTGCCAGCAGTTCCCTTTCGGGCAGGGACTACGAGCAGTACTTC.

In the case of this clone: A junction end diverges from the germline sequence, so it may reflect a read error. The V and J genes are TRBV18 and TRBJ2-5, with 15 positions matching TRBD2. This CDR3 region has 15 residues. Per germline, CDR1 KGHSH and CDR2 LQKENI. CDR3 nucleotide sequence: TGTGCCAGCTCACCAAACCAAGGGACTAGCGGGAGGCCAGACTTC. It is translated as CASSPNQGTSGRPDF.

This chain's CDR3 is CASSYGRSREQYF. Here the CDR3 DNA reads TGTGCCAGCAGTTACGGCAGGTCTCGGGAGCAGTACTTC. The V gene is TRBV6-5, the J gene TRBJ2-7; the D is unclear. The CDR3 extends over 13 amino acids. V was clipped by 2 bases and J by 7 bases, with 12 bases between them. Germline assignment: CDR1 MNHEY and CDR2 SVGAGI.

This chain connects TRBV9 to TRBJ2-7; D might be TRBD2 (5 bases). Trimming stripped 0 bases from V and 2 bases from J, with 9 bases between. The CDR3 runs to 14 residues. Per germline, CDR1 SGDLS and CDR2 YYNGEE. The CDR3: CASSVGGSAYEQYF. CDR3 DNA sequence: TGTGCCAGCAGCGTAGGAGGGAGCGCCTACGAGCAGTACTTC.

The gene calls are TRBV4-3 and TRBJ1-1; D not certain. CDR3 length: 15 residues. V was cut by 0 bases and J by 5 bases, with 13 bases left in between. Germline V gene lookup returns CDR1 LGHNA and CDR2 YSLEER. The CDR3 is CASSQDIAVYTEAFF. DNA for the CDR3: TGCGCCAGCAGCCAAGATATCGCGGTTTATACTGAAGCTTTCTTT.

V usage is TRBV6-5 and J usage is TRBJ1-5; the match to TRBD1 covers 7 bases. J lost 5 bases, V lost 5 bases, and 6 bases had no gene match. Germline values: CDR1 MNHEY, CDR2 SVGAGI. There are 14 residues in the CDR3. As DNA, the CDR3 is TGTGCCAGCAGTAGAGGACAGGTCGATCAGCCCCAGCATTTT. It specifies CASSRGQVDQPQHF.

This chain links TRBV19 with TRBJ2-5; 13 nucleotides match TRBD2. V trimming: 7 bases; J trimming: 4 bases; junction bases outside the gene matches: 3. Germline values: CDR1 LNHDA, CDR2 SQIVND (reference sequence). The CDR3 has 14 amino acids. The CDR3 region is CASTRLAGGETQYF. The DNA for the CDR3 is TGTGCCAGTACCCGACTAGCGGGAGGAGAGACCCAGTACTTC.

The V and J genes are TRBV10-1 and TRBJ2-1; 7 bases fit TRBD2. The CDR3 is 15 amino acids. Losses at the gene ends were 3 bases for V and 4 bases for J; bases not matched to a gene: 6. Germline loops: CDR1 WNHNN, CDR2 SYGVQD (reference sequence). CDR3 amino acids: CASSDGASGYNEQFF. CDR3 bases: TGCGCCAGCAGTGACGGGGCTAGCGGATACAATGAGCAGTTCTTC.